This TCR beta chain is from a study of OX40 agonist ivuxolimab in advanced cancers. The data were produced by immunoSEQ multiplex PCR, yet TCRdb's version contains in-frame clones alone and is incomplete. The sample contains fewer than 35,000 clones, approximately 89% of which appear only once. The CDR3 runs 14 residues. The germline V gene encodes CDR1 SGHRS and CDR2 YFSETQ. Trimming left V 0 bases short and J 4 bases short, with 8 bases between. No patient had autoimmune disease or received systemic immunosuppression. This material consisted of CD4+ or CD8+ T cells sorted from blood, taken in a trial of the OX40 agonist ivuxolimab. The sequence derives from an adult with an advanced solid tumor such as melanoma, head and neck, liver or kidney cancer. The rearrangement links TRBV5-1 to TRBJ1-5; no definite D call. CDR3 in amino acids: CASSLGGLNQPQHF. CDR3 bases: TGCGCCAGCAGCTTGGGTGGGCTTAATCAGCCCCAGCATTTT.